This TCR beta chain emerged from a study of control samples from healthy donors and cancer patients (TCRdb year 2020). V lost 5 bases and J lost 7 bases; the stretch between them is 18 bases long. In the germline V gene, CDR1 corresponds to SGHRS and CDR2 to YFSETQ. The CDR3 spans 14 residues, from the cysteine through the phenylalanine. Only CDR3 DNA is held: 42 bases, read in frame from base 1. The method behind the library was the immunoSEQ multiplex PCR assay. Drawn from immuneACCESS, this table holds only the in-frame rearrangements with V and J called that TCRdb kept. Clones are partly lost; checked studies trace under half to an unresolved V gene and leave the rest unexplained. The sample table shows 150,000 to 200,000 clones, and about 94% are seen once. Roughly 8.4% of the sample comes from the top ten. With regard to this clone: There is no known antigen for this receptor. Per-nucleotide qualities are absent, and no much larger clonotype sits a single base away.

The sequence joins TRBV5-1 to TRBJ1-1; the D gene is possibly TRBD1, with 5 bases matching. The source is a woman in her 40s in good health. Sequenced input: blood. The nucleotide sequence reads as follows: TGCGCCAGCAGACAGGTGGAGTCCTTTCATGAAGCTTTCTTT. It encodes CASRQVESFHEAFF.